The clone carrying this T cell receptor (beta chain) occurred many times. The antigen is not known. This sample is drawn from a study of CD8+CD57+ T cells in acquired aplastic anemia. Background on the study: Sorted cells (CD4+ and CD8+) yielded DNA amounts that averaged around 3.1 ug. Broader study findings: Common to patients and controls were roughly 30 CD8+ CDR3 sequences.

Genomic DNA, serving as template, underwent TCR beta VDJ and CDR3 profiling. TCRdb independently ran MiXCR on the reads; one entry per CDR3 protein. The sample lists 130,000 or so distinct CDR3 sequences, almost 40% occurring once. There are 16 residues in the CDR3. Trimming stripped 0 bases from V and 4 bases from J, with 13 bases between. Germline CDR1 and CDR2: DFQATT and SNEGSKA (reference sequence). Sequenced patients had shown CD8+CD57+ cell expansion by flow cytometry. All patients were therapy-naive when blood was sampled. What was sequenced was sorted CD4+, CD8+, or CD8+CD57+ T cells (not recorded which) from PBMCs. The V call is TRBV20-1, the J call TRBJ1-6; D is unresolved. This receptor was identified in a human donor with aplastic anemia. CDR3 bases: TGCAGTGCTAGAGATCAGGCAGGCGTTTATAATTCACCCCTCCACTTT. Amino acids: CSARDQAGVYNSPLHF.